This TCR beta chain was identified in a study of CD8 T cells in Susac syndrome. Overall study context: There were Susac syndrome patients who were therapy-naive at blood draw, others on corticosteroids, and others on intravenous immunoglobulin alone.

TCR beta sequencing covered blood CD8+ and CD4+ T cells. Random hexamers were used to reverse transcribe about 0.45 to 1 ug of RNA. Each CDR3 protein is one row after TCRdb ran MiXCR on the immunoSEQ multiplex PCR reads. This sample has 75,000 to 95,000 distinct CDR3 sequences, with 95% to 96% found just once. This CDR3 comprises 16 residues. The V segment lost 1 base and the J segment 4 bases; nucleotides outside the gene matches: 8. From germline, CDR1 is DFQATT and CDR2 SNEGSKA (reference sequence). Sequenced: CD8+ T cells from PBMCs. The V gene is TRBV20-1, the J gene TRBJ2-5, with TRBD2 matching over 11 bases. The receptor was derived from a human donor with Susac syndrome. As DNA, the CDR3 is TGCAGTGCTAGAGCCCCACTAGCGGGGGAAGGAGAGACCCAGTACTTC. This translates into CSARAPLAGEGETQYF.